Reported below is one T cell receptor (beta chain). Trimming shortened V by 5 bases and J by 8 bases, and 17 bases separated the two germline ends. Germline CDR1 reads SGHTA; CDR2 reads FQGTGA. The CDR3 has 14 residues. Unexposed donor CD4+ T cells date from about 2010-2019, before the COVID-19 pandemic. This sample was included in a study of CD4 T cells in relation to SARS-CoV-2 and coronaviruses. The data were produced by immunoSEQ multiplex PCR, yet TCRdb's version contains in-frame clones alone and is incomplete. The sample shows tens of thousands of clones, more than 80% of them seen only once. The sequenced sample was naive CD4+ T cells from PBMCs. As for subset: naive CD4+ T cells isolated by negative enrichment. The source of this sequence is a human donor in good health. V gene TRBV7-3 combines with J gene TRBJ2-3, with D possibly TRBD2 on 6 matching bases. CDR3: CASSPSAGGGTQYF. The CDR3 coding sequence is TGTGCCAGCAGCCCTAGCGCCGGTGGGGGTACGCAGTATTTT.